Listed below are T cell receptor beta chains from one sample, sequenced in a study of cytomegalovirus exposure and HLA in healthy donors. Clones were sequenced by immunoSEQ multiplex PCR, and TCRdb holds only the in-frame ones, with some missing. The sample holds 200,000 or so clones, around 82% seen once. The specimen was PBMCs. These receptors were collected from a boy between 10 and 17 years old in good health and CMV-seronegative. The CDR3 runs from the conserved cysteine through the conserved F or W. D genes are given only for firm matches. A row's size may be missing; if present it is once, few, many or a size class.

v_gene	d_gene	j_gene	abundance	len	CDR3nt	CDR3aa
TRBV30	TRBD1	TRBJ1-1	.	14	TGTGCCTGGAGGGGACAGGGGGCTCTCACTGAAGCTTTCTTT	CAWRGQGALTEAFF
TRBV9	.	TRBJ1-2	.	14	TGTGCCAGCAGCGTAGATGGAGGGTTCTATGGCTACACCTTC	CASSVDGGFYGYTF
TRBV7-2	TRBD2	TRBJ2-5	.	15	TGTGCCAGCAGCTCTAGCGGGGGGCCCACTGAGACCCAGTACTTC	CASSSSGGPTETQYF
TRBV7-9	TRBD2	TRBJ2-1	.	17	TGTGCCAGCAGCTTAGGGGGGATAGCGGGGATTTACAATGAGCAGTTCTTC	CASSLGGIAGIYNEQFF
TRBV6-4	TRBD1	TRBJ2-2	.	16	TGTGCCAGCAGTGACAGGGCAGGGGGCGACACCGGGGAGCTGTTTTTT	CASSDRAGGDTGELFF
TRBV2	.	TRBJ1-1	few	14	TGTGCCAGCAGTGATGTCAGTACGAACACTGAAGCTTTCTTT	CASSDVSTNTEAFF
TRBV2	.	TRBJ2-3	.	15	TGTGCCAGCCTAAGCGGAGCCCATAGCACAGATACGCAGTATTTT	CASLSGAHSTDTQYF
TRBV29-1	.	TRBJ1-2	.	14	TGCAGCGTTGGAGCAGGGGTGGATAACTATGGCTACACCTTC	CSVGAGVDNYGYTF
TRBV27	.	TRBJ1-2	.	14	TGTGCCAGCAGGCCCGAACAGGGATACTATGGCTACACCTTC	CASRPEQGYYGYTF
TRBV4-1	TRBD1	TRBJ1-4	once	15	TGCGCCAGCAGCCCCCGGGACAGGGCTAATGAAAAACTGTTTTTT	CASSPRDRANEKLFF
TRBV5-1	TRBD2	TRBJ2-5	.	16	TGCGCCAGCAGCTTGGCTGCCAGGACTAGCCAAGAGACCCAGTACTTC	CASSLAARTSQETQYF
TRBV5-1	.	TRBJ2-1	.	16	TGCGCCAGCAGAGGGGTAGGCCAAGACTCCTACAATGAGCAGTTCTTC	CASRGVGQDSYNEQFF
TRBV6-6	.	TRBJ2-5	.	12	TGTGCCAGCAGTTTCGGGCAAGAGACCCAGTACTTC	CASSFGQETQYF
TRBV9	TRBD2	TRBJ2-1	.	14	TGTGCCAGCAGCGCAAAGGCGGGAGAAGATGAGCAGTTCTTC	CASSAKAGEDEQFF
TRBV28	.	TRBJ1-1	.	14	TGTGCCAGCAGTTTAATCCAGGTGAACACTGAAGCTTTCTTT	CASSLIQVNTEAFF
TRBV5-1	TRBD2	TRBJ2-3	once	18	TGCGCCAGCAGCTCGGGACTAGCGGGGGGAGGTGGGGCCGATACGCAGTATTTT	CASSSGLAGGGGADTQYF
TRBV7-2	.	TRBJ2-1	.	15	TGTGCCAGCAGCTCGGACCGGGGCTCCTACAATGAGCAGTTCTTC	CASSSDRGSYNEQFF
TRBV7-9	TRBD1	TRBJ1-2	.	14	TGTGCCAGCAGAAATGACAGGGAAACTTTCGGCTACACCTTC	CASRNDRETFGYTF
TRBV28	.	TRBJ1-5	.	16	TGTGCCAGCAGTTTACAGGTAGGCTTGGGCAATCAGCCCCAGCATTTT	CASSLQVGLGNQPQHF
TRBV7-2	TRBD1	TRBJ2-3	.	17	TGTGCCAGCAGCTTCCTTTTGACAGGGACCTTGACGGATACGCAGTATTTT	CASSFLLTGTLTDTQYF
TRBV5-6	.	TRBJ1-1	.	15	TGTGCCAGCAGCTTGGGACACCCTGGGTACACTGAAGCTTTCTTT	CASSLGHPGYTEAFF
TRBV6-1	.	TRBJ1-1	once	13	TGTGCCAGCAATGACAGATTGAACACTGAAGCTTTCTTT	CASNDRLNTEAFF
TRBV29-1	TRBD1	TRBJ1-1	once	13	TGCAGCGTGACAGGGGTCTTAAACACTGAAGCTTTCTTT	CSVTGVLNTEAFF
TRBV5-1	TRBD1	TRBJ2-7	.	15	TGCGCCAGCAGGACTATCGGACAGGGAGGCTCCGAGCAGTACTTC	CASRTIGQGGSEQYF
TRBV5-1	TRBD2	TRBJ2-2	.	17	TGCGCCAGCAGCTTAACGACTAGCGGGATCCACACCGGGGAGCTGTTTTTT	CASSLTTSGIHTGELFF
TRBV6-4	.	TRBJ2-3	.	15	TGTGCCAGCAGGAACAGGGCGGGTTTGACAGATACGCAGTATTTT	CASRNRAGLTDTQYF
TRBV15	.	TRBJ2-2	.	18	TGTGCCACCAGCGCCCCTCTTGGGGGCGGGAGTAGGACCGGGGAGCTGTTTTTT	CATSAPLGGGSRTGELFF
TRBV5-1	.	TRBJ2-5	.	13	TGCGCCAGCAGCTTGGTCGGTCCAGAGACCCAGTACTTC	CASSLVGPETQYF
TRBV4-2	.	TRBJ2-7	.	13	TGTGCCAGCAGCCACGGGTCTGCCTACGAGCAGTACTTC	CASSHGSAYEQYF
TRBV2	.	TRBJ1-1	.	14	TGTGCCAGCAGTGGGGGGGCGGGGGGCACTGAAGCTTTCTTT	CASSGGAGGTEAFF
TRBV5-1	TRBD2	TRBJ2-1	.	17	TGCGCCAGCAGCCTCCCTAGCGGGAGGGCCTCCTACAATGAGCAGTTCTTC	CASSLPSGRASYNEQFF
TRBV18	.	TRBJ2-7	.	15	TGTGCCAGCTCAAAACCGGGATCGAGGTCCTACGAGCAGTACTTC	CASSKPGSRSYEQYF
TRBV2	.	TRBJ2-5	.	8	TGTGCCAGCAGACAGGAGTACTTC	CASRQEYF
TRBV14	TRBD1	TRBJ2-7	once	15	TGTGCCAGCAGCCCCGGGGGACAGGGGTCCTACGAGCAGTACTTC	CASSPGGQGSYEQYF
TRBV9	TRBD1	TRBJ1-2	.	18	TGTGCCAGCAGCGTAGATCCGGGGTGGCAGGGGGCAAGGTATGGCTACACCTTC	CASSVDPGWQGARYGYTF
TRBV7-9	TRBD1	TRBJ1-5	.	15	TGTGCCAGCAGCTCTGGACAGGGAAGCAATCAGCCCCAGCATTTT	CASSSGQGSNQPQHF
TRBV11-2	.	TRBJ1-5	.	14	TGTGCCAGCAGCTTTTGGGGCGAGAATCAGCCCCAGCATTTT	CASSFWGENQPQHF
TRBV7-8	TRBD2	TRBJ2-7	few	15	TGTGCCAGCACCTATGGCGGGGGGGATCACGTCGAGCAGTACTTC	CASTYGGGDHVEQYF
TRBV28	.	TRBJ1-5	.	15	TGTGCCAGCAGTTTAGGCCAGCACGGGATTCAGCCCCAGCATTTT	CASSLGQHGIQPQHF
TRBV7-2	.	TRBJ1-2	.	14	TGTGCCAGCAGCCAAACCGGTACCACCTATGGCTACACCTTC	CASSQTGTTYGYTF
TRBV5-1	.	TRBJ1-2	.	13	TGCGCCAGCAGCGCGGGGTGGCCGGATGGCTACACCTTC	CASSAGWPDGYTF
TRBV5-4	.	TRBJ2-3	few	13	TGTGCCAGCAGCTTGCTGGGCAGGGATACGCAGTATTTT	CASSLLGRDTQYF
TRBV7-2	TRBD1	TRBJ1-5	few	16	TGTGCCAGCAGCCGCGTGGGACAGATGGGGCTCGAGCCCCAGCATTTT	CASSRVGQMGLEPQHF
TRBV7-3	.	TRBJ1-2	.	15	TGTGCCAGCAGCCCCGGGGGGGGTCGGAACTATGGCTACACCTTC	CASSPGGGRNYGYTF
TRBV30	.	TRBJ2-7	.	13	TGTGCCTTTGAACTGGGACTCAACGGCGAGCAGTACTTC	CAFELGLNGEQYF
TRBV4-3	TRBD1	TRBJ1-2	few	15	TGCGCCAGCAGCCAACAGACAGGGGATAACTATGGCTACACCTTC	CASSQQTGDNYGYTF
TRBV7-9	TRBD2	TRBJ2-1	.	16	TGTGCCAGCAGCGGAGAGCGGGGAAGCTCCTACAATGAGCAGTTCTTC	CASSGERGSSYNEQFF
TRBV2	TRBD1	TRBJ1-1	.	13	TGTGCCAGCATTGGACAGGCGAACACTGAAGCTTTCTTT	CASIGQANTEAFF
TRBV9	.	TRBJ2-7	.	16	TGTGCCAGCAGCGTAGGGGCGGCAGGGTCTTCATCCGAGCAGTACTTC	CASSVGAAGSSSEQYF